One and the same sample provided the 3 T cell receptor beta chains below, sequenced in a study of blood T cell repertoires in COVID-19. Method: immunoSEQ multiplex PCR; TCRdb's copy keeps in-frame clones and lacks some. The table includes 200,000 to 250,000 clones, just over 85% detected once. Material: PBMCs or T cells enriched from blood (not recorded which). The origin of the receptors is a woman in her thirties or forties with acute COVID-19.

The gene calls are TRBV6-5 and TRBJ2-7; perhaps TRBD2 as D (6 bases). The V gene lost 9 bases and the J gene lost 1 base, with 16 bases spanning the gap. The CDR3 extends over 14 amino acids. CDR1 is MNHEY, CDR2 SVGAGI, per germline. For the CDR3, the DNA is TGTGCCAGTCAGGACGGGGGTTCGTCCTACGAGCAGTACTTC. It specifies CASQDGGSSYEQYF.

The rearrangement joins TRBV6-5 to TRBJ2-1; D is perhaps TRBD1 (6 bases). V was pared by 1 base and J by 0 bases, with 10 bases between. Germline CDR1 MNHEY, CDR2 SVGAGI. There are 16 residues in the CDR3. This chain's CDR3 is CASSYYGGSSYNEQFF. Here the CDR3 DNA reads TGTGCCAGCAGTTACTATGGGGGCAGCTCCTACAATGAGCAGTTCTTC.

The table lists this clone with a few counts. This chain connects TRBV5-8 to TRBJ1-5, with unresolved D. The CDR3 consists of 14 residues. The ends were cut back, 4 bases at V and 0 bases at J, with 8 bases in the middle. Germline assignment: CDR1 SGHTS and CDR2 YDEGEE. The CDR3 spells CASSQYNSNQPQHF. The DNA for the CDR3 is TGTGCCAGCAGCCAATACAATAGCAATCAGCCCCAGCATTTT.